Included here is one T cell receptor (beta chain) sequence, with context. CDR3 size: 12 residues. After removal of 8 bases from V and 0 bases from J, the junction contained 0 bases not matched to a gene. This sample is part of a study of blood T cell repertoires in COVID-19. Across the study: Sources were T cells, B-cell-depleted T cells, or PBMCs; the material itself was cDNA or gDNA.

Original handling: Reference gene primers were amplified, and this amplification served to estimate nucleated cell counts. The repertoire was sequenced with immunoSEQ multiplex PCR; TCRdb's copy has only in-frame clones and lacks some. That table supplies the V and J calls and clone size; D and trimming were determined from the DNA. The profile shows fewer than 150,000 clones, approximately 84% of them singletons. The rearrangement joins TRBV12-3 or TRBV12-4 to TRBJ1-1, with TRBD1 matching over 7 bases. Sequences were obtained from peripheral blood. This sequence originates from a woman aged 30 to 39 who had recovered from COVID-19. CDR3 sequence reads: CASQGVNTEAFF. The CDR3 region has the DNA TGTGCCAGCCAGGGGGTGAACACTGAAGCTTTCTTT.